This T cell receptor beta chain was profiled in a study of OX40 agonist ivuxolimab in advanced cancers. Only in-frame clones appear in the TCRdb table, and some are missing; sequencing was by immunoSEQ multiplex PCR. The sample gives approximately 60,000 clones, 84% of which show up once; about 2.1% is in the top ten. This clone was observed a handful of times. V gave up 1 base and J gave up 13 bases; unmatched junction bases: 5. Looked up from germline, CDR1 is SGHRS and CDR2 is YFSETQ. The CDR3 spans 13 residues. This TCR was sampled from an adult with an advanced solid tumor such as melanoma, head and neck, liver or kidney cancer. V and J are TRBV5-1 and TRBJ2-6; 7 positions match TRBD1. Sample: CD4+ or CD8+ T cells sorted from blood, taken in a trial of the OX40 agonist ivuxolimab. CDR3 in DNA: TGCGCCAGCAGCTTGTCTCCAGGGGGAGTCCTGACTTTC. Translation: CASSLSPGGVLTF.